This is a list of T cell receptor beta chains from one sample in a study of T cells in Graves' hyperthyroidism and ophthalmopathy. Each CDR3 protein is one row after TCRdb ran MiXCR on the multiplex PCR reads. This sample has about 720,000 distinct CDR3 sequences; around a sixth occur once, and the top ten carry about a sixth. The sequenced material came from blood. The receptors shown here come from a woman aged 45 to 65 with Graves' hyperthyroidism that later progressed to Graves' ophthalmopathy. Both conserved end residues are trimmed from each CDR3. Fields, in order: J gene, V gene, CDR3 protein.

>TRBJ2-1|TRBV20-1
SASGLSYNEQF
>TRBJ1-1|TRBV7-9
ASSTTGPTEAF
>TRBJ1-1|TRBV7-9
ATQGQDFTEAF
>TRBJ2-1|TRBV11-3
ASSPGDRVLNNEQF
>TRBJ1-4|TRBV3-1
ASSQRQGNYEKLF
>TRBJ1-1|TRBV28
ASSYDKPVNTEAF
>TRBJ2-7|TRBV7-2
ASSLGNWDRNSYEQY
>TRBJ2-3|TRBV29-1
SVEEGAGHTDTQY
>TRBJ2-3|TRBV15
ATSSRTSGDGDTQY
>TRBJ1-2|TRBV19
ASSPNRDSYGYT
>TRBJ2-2|TRBV2
ASNNRDRGSGELF
>TRBJ2-5|TRBV20-1
SARSGTGEETQY
>TRBJ2-5|TRBV14
ASSQAGVTETQY
>TRBJ2-1|TRBV6-1
ASRWWGSADEQF